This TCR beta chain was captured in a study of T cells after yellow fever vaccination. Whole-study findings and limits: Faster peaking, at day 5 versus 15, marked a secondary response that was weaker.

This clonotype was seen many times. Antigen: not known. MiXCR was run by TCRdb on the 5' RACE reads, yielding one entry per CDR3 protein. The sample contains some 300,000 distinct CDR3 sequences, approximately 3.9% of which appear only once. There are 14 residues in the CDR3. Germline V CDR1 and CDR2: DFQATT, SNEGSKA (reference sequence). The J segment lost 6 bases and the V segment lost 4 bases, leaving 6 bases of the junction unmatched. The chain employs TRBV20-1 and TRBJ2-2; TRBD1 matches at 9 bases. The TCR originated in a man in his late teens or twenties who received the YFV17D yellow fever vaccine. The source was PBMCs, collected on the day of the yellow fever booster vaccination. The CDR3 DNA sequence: TGCAGTGCTACGGGACAGGGAACGGCCGGGGAGCTGTTTTTT. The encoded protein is CSATGQGTAGELFF.